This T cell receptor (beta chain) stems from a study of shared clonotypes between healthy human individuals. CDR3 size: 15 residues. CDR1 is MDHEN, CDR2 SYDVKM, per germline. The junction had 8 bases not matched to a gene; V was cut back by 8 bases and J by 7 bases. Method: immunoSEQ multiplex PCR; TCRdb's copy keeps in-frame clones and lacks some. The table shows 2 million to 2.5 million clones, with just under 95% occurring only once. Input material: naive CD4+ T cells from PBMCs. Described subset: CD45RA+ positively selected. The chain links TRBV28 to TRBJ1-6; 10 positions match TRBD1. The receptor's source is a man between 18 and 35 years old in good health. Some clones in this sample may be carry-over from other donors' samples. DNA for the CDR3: TGTGCCAGCTCTAGACTGGGACAGGGGAATTCACCCCTCCACTTT. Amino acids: CASSRLGQGNSPLHF.